This T cell receptor beta chain was profiled in a study of blood T cell repertoires in COVID-19. TCRdb's table, derived via immunoSEQ multiplex PCR, lists solely in-frame clones and lacks some. The repertoire consists of more than 25,000 clones, with around 63% occurring once and the leading ten covering about a sixth. This CDR3 is built from 13 residues. Trimming cost V 0 bases and J 9 bases, with 10 bases left between them. Germline CDR1 reads SGHRS; CDR2 reads YFSETQ. The clonotype comes from a human donor in a cohort sampled during active COVID-19. The chain carries TRBV5-1 and TRBJ2-1; D remains ambiguous. The sequenced sample was peripheral blood. The CDR3 nucleotides are TGCGCCAGCAGCTTGGCTTTGAGTGGTGAGCAGTTCTTC. It specifies CASSLALSGEQFF.